This T cell receptor beta chain was captured by sequencing in a study of early T cells in non-severe SARS-CoV-2 infection. Via MiXCR, TCRdb re-called the 5' RACE reads, giving one row per CDR3 protein. There are tens of thousands of distinct CDR3 sequences in the sample; 9.5% to 15% occur only once, and around 4.8% lies in the top ten. This clonotype was counted at least ten times. Trimming removed 4 bases from V and 5 bases from J; junction bases left unmatched: 15. The germline gives CDR1 SGHDN, CDR2 FVKESK. The CDR3 has 17 amino acids. The V gene is TRBV14, the J gene TRBJ1-1; 8 bases match TRBD1. This TCR was sampled from an adult who was a healthcare worker with PCR-confirmed SARS-CoV-2 infection or an uninfected control (not recorded which). Sequencing used whole blood, obtained at baseline. CDR3 sequence reads: CASSPRPGRGLLTEAFF. CDR3 sequence (DNA): TGTGCCAGCAGCCCCCGCCCGGGCAGGGGGCTGTTGACTGAAGCTTTCTTT.